Shown below are 9 T cell receptor beta chains from a single sample sequenced in a study of monozygotic twins with inflammatory bowel disease. After re-calling the 5' RACE reads, TCRdb lists one entry per CDR3 protein, DNA absent. In total, the table holds 310,000 or so distinct CDR3 sequences. Material: blood. These TCRs come from a human donor with ulcerative colitis or Crohn's disease, or a healthy co-twin of an affected twin (not recorded which).

V usage is TRBV10-3 and J usage is TRBJ2-1; the D call of TRBD1 rests on TCRdb alone, since no DNA is present to check it. The length of the CDR3 is 17 residues. CDR1 and CDR2 (germline): ENHRY, SYGVKD. This CDR3 reads CAISGQSGGSSYNEQFF.

V gene TRBV4-2 combines with J gene TRBJ2-7; TCRdb designates TRBD2, a call that cannot be tested without DNA. Germline V gene lookup returns CDR1 LGHNA and CDR2 YNFKEQ. This CDR3 region has 15 residues. The CDR3 is CASSQDVLANYEQYF.

The gene calls are TRBV6-5 and TRBJ1-2. CDR1 is MNHEY and CDR2 is SVGAGI in the germline V gene. The CDR3 consists of 15 residues. CDR3 loop: CASWSVEGDFHGYTF.

This chain links TRBV3-1 with TRBJ2-5; TCRdb lists TRBD2, though no DNA is available to test this call. The germline V gene encodes CDR1 LGHDT and CDR2 YNNKEL (reference sequence). The CDR3 covers 14 residues. This chain's CDR3 is CASSQDTRVGTQYF.

The V and J genes are TRBV19 and TRBJ2-1. The germline V gene has CDR1 LNHDA and CDR2 SQIVND (reference sequence). CDR3 length: 14 residues. CDR3: CASSIGLMYNEQFF.

The chain combines TRBV3-1 with TRBJ1-1; the D call of TRBD1 rests on TCRdb alone, since no DNA is present to check it. The CDR3 consists of 14 residues. Germline V gene sequence: CDR1 LGHDT, CDR2 YNNKEL (reference sequence). CDR3 sequence: CASSQDRGAPEAFF.

V gene TRBV4-1 combines with J gene TRBJ2-3; TCRdb returns TRBD2, unconfirmable since there is no DNA. CDR3 length: 20 residues. Germline CDR1 and CDR2: MGHRA and YSYEKL. The CDR3 loop is CASSQDFGGRAEESTDTQYF.

The chain uses TRBV6-6 and TRBJ1-1. This CDR3 is built from 14 residues. Germline CDR1 reads MNHNY; CDR2 reads SVGAGI (reference sequence). The CDR3 reads CASSYSGSNTEAFF.

The CDR3 here is CASGLRLAGVNEQFF. The chain employs TRBV12-5 and TRBJ2-1; the D call from TCRdb, TRBD2, cannot be confirmed without DNA. Germline values: CDR1 LGHNT, CDR2 FRNRAP. The length of the CDR3 is 15 residues.